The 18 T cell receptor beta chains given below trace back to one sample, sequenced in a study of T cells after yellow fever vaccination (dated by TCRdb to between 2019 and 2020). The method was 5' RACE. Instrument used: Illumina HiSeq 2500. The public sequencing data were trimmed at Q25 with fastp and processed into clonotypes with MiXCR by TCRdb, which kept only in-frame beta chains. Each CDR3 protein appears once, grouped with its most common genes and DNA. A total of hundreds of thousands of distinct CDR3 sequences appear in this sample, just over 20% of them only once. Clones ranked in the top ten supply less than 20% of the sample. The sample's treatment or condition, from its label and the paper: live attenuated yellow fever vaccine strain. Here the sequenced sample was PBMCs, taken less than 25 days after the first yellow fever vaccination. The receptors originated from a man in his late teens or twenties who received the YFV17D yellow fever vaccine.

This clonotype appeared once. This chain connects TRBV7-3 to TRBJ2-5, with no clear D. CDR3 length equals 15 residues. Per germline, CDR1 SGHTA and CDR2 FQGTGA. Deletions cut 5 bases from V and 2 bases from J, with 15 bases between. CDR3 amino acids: CASSQADGAQETQYF. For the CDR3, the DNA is TGTGCCAGCAGCCAAGCCGACGGAGCTCAAGAGACCCAGTACTTC.

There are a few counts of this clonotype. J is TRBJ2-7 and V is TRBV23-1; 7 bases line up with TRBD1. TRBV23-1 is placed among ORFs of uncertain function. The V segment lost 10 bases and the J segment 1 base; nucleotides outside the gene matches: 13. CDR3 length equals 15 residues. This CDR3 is CAIRGSTGVSYEQYF. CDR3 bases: TGCGCCATCAGGGGTAGTACAGGGGTATCCTACGAGCAGTACTTC.

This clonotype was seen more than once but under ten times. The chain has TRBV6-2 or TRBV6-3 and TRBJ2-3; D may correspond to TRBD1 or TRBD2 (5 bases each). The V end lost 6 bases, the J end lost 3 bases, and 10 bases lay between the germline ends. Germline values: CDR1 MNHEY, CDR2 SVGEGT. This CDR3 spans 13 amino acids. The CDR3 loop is CASRNEGTDTQYF. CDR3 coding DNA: TGTGCCAGCAGGAACGAGGGGACAGATACGCAGTATTTT.

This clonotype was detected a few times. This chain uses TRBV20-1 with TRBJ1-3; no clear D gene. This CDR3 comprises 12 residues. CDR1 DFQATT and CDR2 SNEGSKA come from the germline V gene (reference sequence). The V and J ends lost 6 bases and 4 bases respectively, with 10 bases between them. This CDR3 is CSALGSGNTIYF. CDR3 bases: TGCAGTGCGCTGGGTTCAGGAAACACCATATATTTT.

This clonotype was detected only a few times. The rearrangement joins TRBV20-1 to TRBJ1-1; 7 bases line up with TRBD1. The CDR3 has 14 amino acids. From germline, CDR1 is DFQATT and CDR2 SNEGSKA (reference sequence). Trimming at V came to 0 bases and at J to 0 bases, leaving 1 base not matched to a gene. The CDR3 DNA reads TGCAGTGCTAGAGAGGGACAGATGAACACTGAAGCTTTCTTT. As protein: CSAREGQMNTEAFF.

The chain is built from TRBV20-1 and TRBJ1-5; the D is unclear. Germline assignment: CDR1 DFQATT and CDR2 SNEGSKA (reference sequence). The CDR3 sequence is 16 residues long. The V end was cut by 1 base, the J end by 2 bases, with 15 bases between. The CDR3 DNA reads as TGCAGTGCTAGAGGGCCCCTAGGGAAGGGCAATCAGCCCCAGCATTTT. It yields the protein CSARGPLGKGNQPQHF.

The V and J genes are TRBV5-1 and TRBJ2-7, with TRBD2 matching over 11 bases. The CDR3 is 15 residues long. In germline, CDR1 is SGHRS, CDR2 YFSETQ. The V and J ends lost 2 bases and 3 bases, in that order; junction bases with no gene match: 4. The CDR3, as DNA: TGCGCCAGCAGCTTTGGGACTAGCGGAATCTACGAGCAGTACGTC. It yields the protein CASSFGTSGIYEQYV.

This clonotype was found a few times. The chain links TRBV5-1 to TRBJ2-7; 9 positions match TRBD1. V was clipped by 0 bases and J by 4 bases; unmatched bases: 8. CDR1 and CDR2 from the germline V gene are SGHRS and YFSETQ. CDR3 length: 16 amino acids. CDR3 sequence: CASSLEVLGQGYEQYF. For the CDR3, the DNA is TGCGCCAGCAGCTTGGAGGTTTTGGGACAGGGTTACGAGCAGTACTTC. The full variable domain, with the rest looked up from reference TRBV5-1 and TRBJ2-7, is KAGVTQTPRYLIKTRGQQVTLSCSPISGHRSVSWYQQTPGQGLQFLFEYFSETQRNKGNFPGRFSGRQFSNSRSEMNVSTLELGDSALYLCASSLEVLGQGYEQYFGPGTRLTVT.

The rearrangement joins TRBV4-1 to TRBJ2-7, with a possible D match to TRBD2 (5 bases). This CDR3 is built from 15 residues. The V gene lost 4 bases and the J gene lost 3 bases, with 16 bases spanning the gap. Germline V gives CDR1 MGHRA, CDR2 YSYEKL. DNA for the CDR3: TGCGCCAGCAGCCGAGACATAACTGAGGGCTACGAGCAGTACTTC. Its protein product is CASSRDITEGYEQYF.

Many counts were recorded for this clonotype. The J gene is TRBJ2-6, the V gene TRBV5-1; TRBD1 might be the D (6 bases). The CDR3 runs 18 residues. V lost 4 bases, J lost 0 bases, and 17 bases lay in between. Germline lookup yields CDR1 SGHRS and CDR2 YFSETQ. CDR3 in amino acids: CASSRNPRDISGANVLTF. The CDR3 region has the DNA TGCGCCAGCAGCCGGAACCCTCGGGACATCTCTGGGGCCAACGTCCTGACTTTC.

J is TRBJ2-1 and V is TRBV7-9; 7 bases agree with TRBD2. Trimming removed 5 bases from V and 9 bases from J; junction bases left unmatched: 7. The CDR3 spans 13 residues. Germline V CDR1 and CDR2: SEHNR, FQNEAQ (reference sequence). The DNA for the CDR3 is TGTGCCAGCAGCGCGGGAGCGGGCGGTGAGCAGTTCTTC. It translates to CASSAGAGGEQFF.

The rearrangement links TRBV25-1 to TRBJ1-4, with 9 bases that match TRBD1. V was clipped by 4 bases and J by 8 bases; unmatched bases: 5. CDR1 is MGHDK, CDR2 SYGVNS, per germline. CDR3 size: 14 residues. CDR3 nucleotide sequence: TGTGCCAGCAGTGCTGACAGGGGGGAGGAAAAACTGTTTTTT. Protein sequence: CASSADRGEEKLFF.

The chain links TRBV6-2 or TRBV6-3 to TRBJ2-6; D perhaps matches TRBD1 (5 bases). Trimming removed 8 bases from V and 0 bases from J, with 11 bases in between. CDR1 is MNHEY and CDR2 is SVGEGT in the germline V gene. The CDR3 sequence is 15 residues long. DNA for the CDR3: TGTGCCAGCCTCAGGGTGTCCTCTGGGGCCAACGTCCTGACTTTC. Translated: CASLRVSSGANVLTF.

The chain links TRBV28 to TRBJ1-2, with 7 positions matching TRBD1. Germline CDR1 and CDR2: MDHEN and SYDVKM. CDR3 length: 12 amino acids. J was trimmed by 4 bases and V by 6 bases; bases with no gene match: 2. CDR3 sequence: CASRPGGYGYTF. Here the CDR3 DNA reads TGTGCCAGCAGGCCAGGGGGCTATGGCTACACCTTC.

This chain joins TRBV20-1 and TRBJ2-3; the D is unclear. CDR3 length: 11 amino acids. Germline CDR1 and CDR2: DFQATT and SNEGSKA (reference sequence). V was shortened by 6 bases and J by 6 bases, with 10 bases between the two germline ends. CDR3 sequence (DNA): TGCAGTGCGCCCTTGCTGGATACGCAGTATTTT. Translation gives CSAPLLDTQYF.

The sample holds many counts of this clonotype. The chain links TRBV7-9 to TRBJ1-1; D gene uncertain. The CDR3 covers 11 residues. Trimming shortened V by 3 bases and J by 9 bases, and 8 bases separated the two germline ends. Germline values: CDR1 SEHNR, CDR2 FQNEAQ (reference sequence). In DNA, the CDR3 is TGTGCCAGCAGCTTTGAACGAAAAGCTTTCTTT. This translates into CASSFERKAFF.

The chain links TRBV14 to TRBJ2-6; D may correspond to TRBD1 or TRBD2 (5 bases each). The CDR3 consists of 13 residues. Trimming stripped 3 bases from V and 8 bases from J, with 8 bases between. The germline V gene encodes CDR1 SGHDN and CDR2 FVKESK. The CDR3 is CASSQGTTNVLTF. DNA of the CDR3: TGTGCCAGCAGCCAGGGGACGACCAACGTCCTGACTTTC.

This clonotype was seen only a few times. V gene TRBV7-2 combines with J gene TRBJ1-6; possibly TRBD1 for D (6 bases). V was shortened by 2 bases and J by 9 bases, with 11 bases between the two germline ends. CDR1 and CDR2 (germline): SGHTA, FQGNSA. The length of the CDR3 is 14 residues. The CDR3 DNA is TGTGCCAGCAGCTTACAGGGGCATGGTTCACCCCTCCACTTT. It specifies CASSLQGHGSPLHF.